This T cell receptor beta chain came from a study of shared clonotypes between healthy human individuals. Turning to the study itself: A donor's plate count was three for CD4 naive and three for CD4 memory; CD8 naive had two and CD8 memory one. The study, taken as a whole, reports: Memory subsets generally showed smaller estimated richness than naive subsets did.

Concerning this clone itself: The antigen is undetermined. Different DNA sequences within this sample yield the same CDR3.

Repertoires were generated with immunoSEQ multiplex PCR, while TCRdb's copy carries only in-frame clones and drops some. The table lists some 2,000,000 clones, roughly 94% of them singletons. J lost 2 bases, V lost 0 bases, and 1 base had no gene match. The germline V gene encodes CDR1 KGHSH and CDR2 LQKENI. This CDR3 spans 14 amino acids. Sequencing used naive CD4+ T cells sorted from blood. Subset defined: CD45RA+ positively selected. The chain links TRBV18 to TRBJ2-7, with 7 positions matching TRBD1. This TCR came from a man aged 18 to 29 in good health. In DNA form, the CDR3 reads TGTGCCAGCTCACCACCTGGGACAGCCTACGAGCAGTACTTC. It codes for CASSPPGTAYEQYF.